These 24 T cell receptor beta chains originate from one sample sequenced in a study of T-cell reconstitution after alpha-beta-depleted transplantation in children. Library preparation (for TCRbeta) was performed with unique molecular identifiers. Each CDR3 protein is one row after TCRdb ran MiXCR on the PCR reads. The sample records 200,000 to 250,000 distinct CDR3 sequences, more than 10% being singletons. Sequences were derived from PBMCs from the stem cell graft donor, sampled from the stem cell graft. The receptor set was obtained from a human donor who donated a stem cell graft to a child with acute lymphoblastic leukemia.

In this sample, this clonotype turned up many times. The CDR3 here is CSARVQGGRREQYF. CDR3 bases: TGCAGTGCTAGGGTTCAGGGGGGCCGGCGCGAGCAGTACTTC. The chain joins TRBV20-1 to TRBJ2-7; D perhaps matches TRBD1 (7 bases). CDR1 is DFQATT and CDR2 is SNEGSKA in the germline V gene (reference sequence). There are 14 residues in the CDR3. The V end lost 3 bases, the J end lost 6 bases, and 18 bases lay between the germline ends.

This clonotype was detected many times. The genes are TRBV20-1 and TRBJ1-2; TRBD1 is a possible D gene (6 bases). Germline CDR1 and CDR2: DFQATT and SNEGSKA (reference sequence). The CDR3 extends over 14 amino acids. V lost 2 bases, J lost 3 bases, and 13 bases lay in between. CDR3 nucleotide sequence: TGCAGTGCTAGACGACCAGGGGCCTACTATGGCTACACCTTC. The encoded protein is CSARRPGAYYGYTF.

This clonotype occurred many times. V gene TRBV28 combines with J gene TRBJ1-4; D is ambiguous. Trimming removed 3 bases at V and 6 bases at J, with 11 bases between. CDR3 length: 14 amino acids. Germline-derived CDR1 and CDR2 are MDHEN and SYDVKM. The chain's CDR3 is CASSLTAAHEKLFF. CDR3 coding DNA: TGTGCCAGCAGTTTGACGGCGGCTCATGAAAAACTGTTTTTT.

This clonotype was observed many times. This rearrangement joins TRBV10-3 to TRBJ1-4; 8 bases are shared with TRBD1. The CDR3 covers 15 residues. The trim removed 3 bases at V and 8 bases at J, leaving 8 bases unmatched. Germline V lookup: CDR1 ENHRY, CDR2 SYGVKD. CDR3 sequence (DNA): TGTGCCATCAGTGATCCCACAGGGGGAGAGGAAAAACTGTTTTTT. Encoded protein: CAISDPTGGEEKLFF.

The table lists this clonotype with many counts. V usage is TRBV29-1 and J usage is TRBJ2-7, with D perhaps TRBD1 (6 bases). The CDR3 extends over 12 amino acids. Trimming took 4 bases from V and 2 from J, leaving 9 bases between them. Germline lookup yields CDR1 SQVTM and CDR2 ANQGSEA. CDR3 nucleotides: TGCAGCGTTGCAGGGGTTGCCTACGAGCAGTACTTC. Protein sequence: CSVAGVAYEQYF.

This clonotype was observed many times. The chain is built from TRBV28 and TRBJ2-2, with D unclear. Trimming took 6 bases from V and 6 from J, leaving 8 bases between them. The CDR3 loop spans 12 amino acids. Looked up from germline, CDR1 is MDHEN and CDR2 is SYDVKM. The DNA for the CDR3 is TGTGCCAGCAGACTTTGGCCCGGGGAGCTGTTTTTT. Its translation is CASRLWPGELFF.

This clonotype appeared a few times. V usage is TRBV23-1 and J usage is TRBJ2-5; D is undetermined. TRBV23-1 is marked as an open reading frame, function uncertain. Trimming took off 4 bases at V and 2 bases at J, with 14 bases between the two ends. CDR3 length equals 15 residues. This CDR3 reads CASSPPIGEQETQYF. The CDR3 DNA is TGCGCCAGCAGTCCACCCATTGGCGAACAAGAGACCCAGTACTTC.

In its sample, this clonotype was seen many times. V is TRBV7-9 and J is TRBJ2-7; 9 nucleotides match TRBD1. V lost 4 bases to trimming and J lost 3 bases; unmatched junction nucleotides: 7. This CDR3 is built from 15 residues. CDR1 is SEHNR and CDR2 is FQNEAQ in the germline V gene (reference sequence). The DNA of the CDR3 is TGTGCCAGCAGCTCACCGGGACAGGGAGGCTACGAGCAGTACTTC. Protein product: CASSSPGQGGYEQYF.

This clonotype was found many times. V gene TRBV13 combines with J gene TRBJ2-3; the match to TRBD1 covers 7 bases. The CDR3 loop spans 15 amino acids. CDR1 and CDR2 (germline): PRHDT, FYEKMQ (reference sequence). Trimming at V came to 4 bases and at J to 3 bases, leaving 7 bases not matched to a gene. The CDR3 region has the DNA TGTGCCAGCAGCTCCCGGGACAGAAGGACAGATACGCAGTATTTT. Translated: CASSSRDRRTDTQYF.

This clonotype was detected many times. This chain uses TRBV14 with TRBJ1-6, with a tentative D call TRBD1 (5 bases). Trimming left V 3 bases short and J 0 bases short, with 12 bases between. Germline values: CDR1 SGHDN, CDR2 FVKESK. CDR3 length: 17 amino acids. The CDR3: CASSQRPGGSYNSPLHF. The CDR3 DNA follows: TGTGCCAGCAGCCAGCGACCCGGGGGCTCCTATAATTCACCCCTCCACTTT.

This clonotype was seen many times. The chain uses TRBV5-6 and TRBJ2-5, with D perhaps matching TRBD1 (6 bases). Germline loops: CDR1 SGHDT, CDR2 YYEEEE. With 0 bases removed from V and 2 bases from J, the gap between germline ends came to 8 bases. CDR3 length equals 14 residues. The CDR3 DNA sequence: TGTGCCAGCAGCTTGGAGGGGGAGCAAGAGACCCAGTACTTC. Its translation is CASSLEGEQETQYF.

Many counts were recorded for this clonotype. CDR3 sequence: CSVQGRNEQFF. The CDR3 nucleotides read TGCAGTGTCCAGGGACGGAATGAGCAGTTCTTC. This chain connects TRBV20-1 to TRBJ2-1; D tentatively reads TRBD1 or TRBD2 (5 bases each). The CDR3 is 11 residues long. The germline CDR1 and CDR2 sequences are DFQATT and SNEGSKA (reference sequence). The ends were cut back, 7 bases at V and 7 bases at J, with 11 bases in the middle.

The rearrangement links TRBV25-1 to TRBJ2-7; D gene ambiguous. The CDR3 length is 16 residues. The germline V and J ends were trimmed by 3 bases and 6 bases, with 21 bases remaining between them. Germline V gene data show CDR1 as MGHDK and CDR2 as SYGVNS. The CDR3 bases are TGTGCCAGCAGTGACGCCGAATTGGGCCCCCTCGGCGAGCAGTACTTC. Its protein is CASSDAELGPLGEQYF.

In this sample, this clonotype turned up many times. The V gene is TRBV2, the J gene TRBJ1-5; 7 bases fit TRBD1. Unmatched junction bases numbered 8, after V lost 3 bases and J lost 3 bases. The CDR3 covers 16 residues. CDR1 is SNHLY, CDR2 FYNNEI, per germline. CDR3 sequence reads: CASSEEGANLNQPQHF. The CDR3 DNA reads TGTGCCAGCAGTGAGGAGGGGGCGAACCTCAATCAGCCCCAGCATTTT.

Comment on this clonotype: This may come from a read error, since a much larger clone is one base off. The V and J genes are TRBV20-1 and TRBJ1-1; D is unclear. V lost 0 bases and J lost 1, with 6 bases in between. Per the germline V gene, CDR1 is DFQATT and CDR2 is SNEGSKA (reference sequence). This CDR3 is built from 13 residues. The CDR3 loop reads CSARDGQNTEAFF. CDR3 DNA: TGCAGTGCTAGAGATGGGCAGAACACTGAAGCTTTCTTT.

Ten or more counts support this clonotype. This chain connects TRBV20-1 to TRBJ1-5, with D uncertain. Trimming shortened V by 2 bases and J by 0 bases, and 17 bases separated the two germline ends. Looked up from germline, CDR1 is DFQATT and CDR2 is SNEGSKA (reference sequence). The CDR3 sequence is 17 residues long. The CDR3 loop is CSARSRQRLYSNQPQHF. For the CDR3, the DNA is TGCAGTGCTAGATCCCGGCAGAGACTCTATAGCAATCAGCCCCAGCATTTT.

A few counts support this clonotype. The chain combines TRBV20-1 with TRBJ2-7, with D unclear. CDR1 and CDR2 from the germline V gene are DFQATT and SNEGSKA (reference sequence). Trimming cost V 6 bases and J 0 bases, with 15 bases left between them. The CDR3 is 14 amino acids. Here the CDR3 reads CSARPSRSSYEQYF. The CDR3 DNA reads TGCAGTGCCCGCCCTTCACGGAGCTCCTACGAGCAGTACTTC.

Of note for this clonotype: Since a much larger clone is just one base distant, this may be a read error. The chain uses TRBV20-1 and TRBJ1-2, with D uncertain. V lost 1 base, J lost 4 bases, and 10 bases lay in between. This CDR3 is built from 13 residues. CDR1 is DFQATT and CDR2 is SNEGSKA in the germline V gene (reference sequence). The CDR3 here is CSARVGRTYGYTF. The CDR3 DNA is TGCAGTGCTAGAGTCGGGCGGACCTATGGCTACACCTTC.

This clonotype showed up many times. The chain couples TRBV7-8 to TRBJ2-2; D is tentatively TRBD1 or TRBD2 (5 bases each). This CDR3 region has 17 residues. Germline V lookup: CDR1 SGHVS, CDR2 FQNEAQ. V was shortened by 4 bases and J by 2 bases, with 17 bases between the two germline ends. The CDR3 spells CASSYLDGGLNTGELFF. The CDR3 DNA reads as TGTGCCAGCAGCTACCTCGATGGGGGTCTCAACACCGGGGAGCTGTTTTTT.

This clonotype came up many times. The chain recombines TRBV15 with TRBJ1-1, with D possibly being TRBD1 (6 bases). The CDR3 contains 15 residues. The germline V gene has CDR1 LNHNV and CDR2 YYDKDF (reference sequence). The ends were cut back, 0 bases at V and 4 bases at J, with 12 bases in the middle. The CDR3 DNA reads as TGTGCCACCAGCAGAGACAGGGGAGTAGGCACTGAAGCTTTCTTT. Its translation is CATSRDRGVGTEAFF.

This clonotype was recorded a few times. The rearrangement links TRBV15 to TRBJ2-7; D uncertain. The germline gives CDR1 LNHNV, CDR2 YYDKDF (reference sequence). This CDR3 is 14 amino acids long. Trimming stripped 1 base from V and 6 bases from J, with 13 bases between. The CDR3 DNA follows: TGTGCCACCAGCAGAGGACCACATTTGGCCGAGCAGTACTTC. It encodes CATSRGPHLAEQYF.

This chain joins TRBV3-1 and TRBJ2-7, with a possible D match to TRBD1 (6 bases). This CDR3 spans 14 amino acids. The V end was cut by 4 bases, the J end by 2 bases, with 12 bases between. Germline loops: CDR1 LGHDT, CDR2 YNNKEL (reference sequence). As DNA, the CDR3 is TGTGCCAGCAGCCCATTCGGACAGCCCTACGAGCAGTACTTC. Its translation: CASSPFGQPYEQYF.

This clonotype was recorded many times. This chain joins TRBV24-1 and TRBJ2-2; D call uncertain. The CDR3 loop spans 16 amino acids. CDR1 and CDR2 (germline): KGHDR, SFDVKD. With 1 base removed from V and 7 bases from J, the gap between germline ends came to 15 bases. The CDR3 reads CATSDFDPSSGGELFF. The CDR3 DNA is TGTGCCACCAGTGATTTCGATCCATCCTCCGGCGGGGAGCTGTTTTTT.

This clonotype was seen repeatedly, ten times or more. The CDR3 region is CASSQMGLESAEQFF. DNA for the CDR3: TGCGCCAGCAGCCAAATGGGACTAGAATCCGCTGAGCAGTTCTTC. This chain uses TRBV5-1 with TRBJ2-1, with 8 bases that match TRBD2. CDR1 is SGHRS, CDR2 YFSETQ, per germline. J was trimmed by 9 bases and V by 4 bases; bases with no gene match: 12. This CDR3 contains 15 residues.